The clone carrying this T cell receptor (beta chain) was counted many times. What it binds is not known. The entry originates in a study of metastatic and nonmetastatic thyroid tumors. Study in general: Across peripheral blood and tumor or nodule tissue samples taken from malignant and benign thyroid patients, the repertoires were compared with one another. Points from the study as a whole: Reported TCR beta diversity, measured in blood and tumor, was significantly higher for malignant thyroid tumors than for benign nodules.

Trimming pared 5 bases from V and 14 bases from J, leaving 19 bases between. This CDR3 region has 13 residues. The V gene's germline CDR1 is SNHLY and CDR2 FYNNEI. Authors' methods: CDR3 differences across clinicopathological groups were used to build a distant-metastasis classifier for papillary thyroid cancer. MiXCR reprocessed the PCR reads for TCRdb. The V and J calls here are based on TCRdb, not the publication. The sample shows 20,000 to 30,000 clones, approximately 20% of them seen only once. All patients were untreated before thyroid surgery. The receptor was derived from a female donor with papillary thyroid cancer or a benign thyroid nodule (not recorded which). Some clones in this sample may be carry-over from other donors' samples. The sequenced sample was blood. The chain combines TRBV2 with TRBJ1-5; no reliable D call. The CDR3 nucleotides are TGTGCCAGCAGTTTACAAATTAGAGGCCCCAAGCATTTT. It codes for CASSLQIRGPKHF.